The 26 T cell receptor beta chains presented below share a single source sample, sequenced in a study of response to subunit inactivated influenza vaccine. Using its own MiXCR run on the RT-PCR reads, TCRdb lists one record per CDR3 protein. Of around 470,000 distinct CDR3 sequences detected, 6.5% to 8% appear once; the ten largest clones hold around 14%. The source material was PBMCs from blood, sampled 23 to 25 months after vaccination. The origin of the receptors is a man between 50 and 69 years old who received an inactivated influenza vaccine.

Many counts were recorded for this clonotype. CDR3 sequence reads: CASSQDPGRMTDTQYF. The CDR3 DNA reads TGCGCCAGCAGCCAAGATCCAGGGAGGATGACAGATACGCAGTATTTT. The gene calls are TRBV4-3 and TRBJ2-3; weak D call: TRBD2 (6 bases). Germline CDR1 LGHNA, CDR2 YSLEER. V was cut by 0 bases and J by 3 bases, with 13 bases left in between. The CDR3 runs to 16 residues.

This chain uses TRBV20-1 with TRBJ2-2; TRBD2 agrees at 10 bases. Trimming at V came to 0 bases and at J to 3 bases, leaving 4 bases not matched to a gene. CDR3 length equals 16 residues. Germline CDR1 DFQATT, CDR2 SNEGSKA (reference sequence). In DNA form, the CDR3 reads TGCAGTGCTAGAGAACTAGCGGGAAGGGACACCGGGGAGCTGTTTTTT. Amino acids: CSARELAGRDTGELFF.

V gene TRBV7-2 combines with J gene TRBJ2-3; D unresolved. The V end lost 5 bases, the J end lost 6 bases, and 9 bases lay between the germline ends. Germline lookup yields CDR1 SGHTA and CDR2 FQGNSA. This CDR3 comprises 12 residues. In nucleotides, the CDR3 is TGTGCCAGCAGCCTAAAACGGGATACGCAGTATTTT. Translated, it gives CASSLKRDTQYF.

The CDR3 loop is CASRSTGGYNEQFF. The CDR3, as DNA: TGCGCCAGCAGATCGACAGGGGGCTATAATGAGCAGTTCTTC. The chain carries TRBV5-1 and TRBJ2-1; 10 nucleotides line up with TRBD1. J gave up 7 bases and V 5 bases, and 6 bases lay outside the gene matches. The CDR3 length is 14 residues. Germline V gives CDR1 SGHRS, CDR2 YFSETQ.

The V gene is TRBV20-1, the J gene TRBJ2-7; 8 nucleotides agree with TRBD1. Looked up from germline, CDR1 is DFQATT and CDR2 is SNEGSKA (reference sequence). V gave up 0 bases and J gave up 11 bases; unmatched junction bases: 6. The CDR3 is made up of 12 amino acids. The CDR3 DNA follows: TGCAGTGCTAGAGATGTCGGACAGGGAAAGTACTTC. It translates to CSARDVGQGKYF.

This clonotype was detected ten times or more. The rearrangement links TRBV6-6 to TRBJ2-1; 8 positions agree with TRBD1. From germline, CDR1 is MNHNY and CDR2 SVGAGI (reference sequence). This CDR3 comprises 14 residues. With V trimmed by 10 bases and J by 3 bases, 8 bases remained unmatched. In DNA, the CDR3 is TGTGCCACGAAACCGGGACAGGACTACAATGAGCAGTTCTTC. The encoded protein is CATKPGQDYNEQFF.

The chain links TRBV7-3 to TRBJ1-1; D not certain. V lost 6 bases and J lost 2, with 7 bases in between. This CDR3 is built from 12 residues. The germline CDR1 and CDR2 sequences are SGHTA and FQGTGA. Here the CDR3 reads CASRLENTEAFF. The CDR3 bases are TGTGCCAGCAGGTTAGAAAACACTGAAGCTTTCTTT. Full variable domain (remainder filled in from reference TRBV7-3 and TRBJ1-1): GAGVSQTPSNKVTEKGKYVELRCDPISGHTALYWYRQSLGQGPEFLIYFQGTGAADDSGLPNDRFFAVRPEGSVSTLKIQRTERGDSAVYLCASRLENTEAFFGQGTRLTVV.

This clonotype was counted between two and nine times. This chain uses TRBV4-2 with TRBJ2-7; 7 nucleotides line up with TRBD1. There are 14 residues in the CDR3. The germline gives CDR1 LGHNA, CDR2 YNFKEQ. V was pared by 5 bases and J by 7 bases, with 11 bases of the junction left unmatched. Here the CDR3 DNA reads TGTGCCAGCAGCGGAGGACAGGTTTTGGGGGAGCAGTACTTC. It encodes CASSGGQVLGEQYF.

This clonotype was seen a few times. V gene TRBV12-3 or TRBV12-4 combines with J gene TRBJ2-5, with D maybe TRBD2 (7 bases). Trimming cost V 8 bases and J 1 base, with 17 bases left between them. This CDR3 spans 15 amino acids. The CDR3 loop reads CASGGEGGFQETQYF. As DNA, the CDR3 is TGTGCCAGCGGGGGGGAGGGGGGCTTCCAAGAGACCCAGTACTTC.

In its sample, this clonotype was seen a few times. The chain couples TRBV12-3 or TRBV12-4 to TRBJ2-3, with no clear D. V shed 3 bases and J shed 6 bases, with 13 bases lying between them. The CDR3 covers 14 residues. CDR3 residues: CASSLRTLGDTQYF. The CDR3 coding sequence is TGTGCCAGCAGTTTGAGGACCCTCGGGGATACGCAGTATTTT.

Ten or more counts support this clonotype. The chain combines TRBV5-4 with TRBJ2-7, with 9 bases aligning to TRBD2. The junction had 5 bases not matched to a gene; V was cut back by 4 bases and J by 3 bases. There are 14 residues in the CDR3. Germline CDR1 and CDR2: SGHNT and YYREEE (reference sequence). The CDR3 loop is CASSPGTSIYEQYF. The CDR3 nucleotides read TGTGCCAGCAGCCCCGGGACTAGCATCTACGAGCAGTACTTC.

This clonotype was detected ten times or more. The chain carries TRBV29-1 and TRBJ2-1, with TRBD2 identical over 9 bases. V was pared by 4 bases and J by 0 bases, with 4 bases of the junction left unmatched. Germline V gene lookup returns CDR1 SQVTM and CDR2 ANQGSEA. The CDR3 runs to 15 residues. The CDR3 here is CSVAGSGSSYNEQFF. The CDR3 DNA reads as TGCAGCGTTGCCGGTAGCGGGAGCTCCTACAATGAGCAGTTCTTC.

There are many counts of this clonotype. The V gene is TRBV30, the J gene TRBJ2-6; D remains ambiguous. There are 15 residues in the CDR3. V lost 0 bases and J 0 bases, leaving 6 bases between the germline ends. Germline V gene data show CDR1 as GTSNPN and CDR2 as SVGIG (reference sequence). CDR3 region: CAWSVLGSGANVLTF. CDR3 nucleotides: TGTGCCTGGAGTGTCTTGGGCTCTGGGGCCAACGTCCTGACTTTC.

The chain links TRBV12-3 or TRBV12-4 to TRBJ1-6, with D possibly TRBD1 on 5 matching bases. V was pared by 5 bases and J by 8 bases, with 16 bases between. CDR3 length equals 15 residues. CDR3 loop: CASSAADSTYSPLHF. DNA of the CDR3: TGTGCCAGCAGTGCCGCCGACAGTACATATTCACCCCTCCACTTT.

This clonotype was detected many times. The genes are TRBV25-1 and TRBJ2-3; D is unresolved. V gave up 6 bases and J gave up 5 bases, with 12 bases separating them. CDR1 and CDR2 from the germline V gene are MGHDK and SYGVNS. The CDR3 has 13 residues. CDR3 coding DNA: TGTGCCAGCAGCTGGACGGCCGGAGATACGCAGTATTTT. Residues: CASSWTAGDTQYF.

Many counts were recorded for this clonotype. This sequence joins TRBV15 and TRBJ2-3; maybe TRBD2 (6 bases). The CDR3 loop spans 17 amino acids. V was clipped by 0 bases and J by 0 bases, with 13 bases between them. Looked up from germline, CDR1 is LNHNV and CDR2 is YYDKDF (reference sequence). CDR3 sequence reads: CATSRDLVGLSTDTQYF. The CDR3 nucleotides read TGTGCCACCAGCAGAGATTTGGTAGGACTAAGCACAGATACGCAGTATTTT.

This clonotype was seen more than once but under ten times. The rearrangement joins TRBV20-1 to TRBJ2-7; the D is unclear. V lost 2 bases, J lost 7 bases, and 15 bases lay in between. CDR3 length: 13 amino acids. Looked up from germline, CDR1 is DFQATT and CDR2 is SNEGSKA (reference sequence). In nucleotides, the CDR3 is TGCAGTGCTAGACCCCCTGGGCAGACTGAGCAGTACTTC. This translates into CSARPPGQTEQYF.

This clonotype occurred once. The chain links TRBV20-1 to TRBJ2-5; TRBD2 aligns across 14 bases. Germline trimming cut 3 bases from V and 5 bases from J; bases unmatched to any gene: 2. This CDR3 comprises 14 residues. Germline V gene data show CDR1 as DFQATT and CDR2 as SNEGSKA (reference sequence). CDR3 in amino acids: CSASRLAGGETQYF. The CDR3 nucleotides read TGCAGTGCTAGTCGACTAGCGGGAGGGGAGACCCAGTACTTC.

This clonotype was counted ten times or more. This sequence joins TRBV12-3 or TRBV12-4 and TRBJ1-1; 9 positions agree with TRBD1. The junction had 9 bases not matched to a gene; V was cut back by 4 bases and J by 6 bases. This CDR3 contains 15 residues. CDR3: CASSSALTGGAEAFF. The CDR3 region has the DNA TGTGCCAGCAGTTCTGCCCTGACAGGGGGTGCTGAAGCTTTCTTT.

This rearrangement joins TRBV3-1 to TRBJ1-4; 7 bases align to TRBD1. CDR3 length: 15 amino acids. Germline loops: CDR1 LGHDT, CDR2 YNNKEL (reference sequence). V lost 4 bases to trimming and J lost 10 bases; unmatched junction nucleotides: 12. The DNA for the CDR3 is TGTGCCAGCAGCCCCCAAGGACAGGTGAGGGGAAAACTGTTTTTT. Residues: CASSPQGQVRGKLFF.

This clonotype was seen more than once but under ten times. The V gene is TRBV29-1, the J gene TRBJ2-3, with D possibly matching TRBD1 (6 bases). CDR1 and CDR2 from the germline V gene are SQVTM and ANQGSEA. There are 11 residues in the CDR3. Trimming shortened V by 8 bases and J by 8 bases, and 14 bases separated the two germline ends. Here the CDR3 DNA reads TGCAGCCTTCTACAGGGTGGTACGCAGTATTTT. As protein: CSLLQGGTQYF.

This clonotype has at least ten counts. The V gene is TRBV6-2 or TRBV6-3, the J gene TRBJ1-5; D call uncertain. Germline loops: CDR1 MNHEY, CDR2 SVGEGT. The CDR3 runs 13 residues. Between the trimmed V and J ends, which lost 5 bases and 1 base, there was a span of 6 bases. In DNA form, the CDR3 reads TGTGCCAGCAGTCCCAGAAGCAATCAGCCCCAGCATTTT. Amino acid sequence: CASSPRSNQPQHF.

This clonotype has ten or more counts. J is TRBJ2-7 and V is TRBV12-3 or TRBV12-4, with D possibly being TRBD2 (5 bases). Trimming took off 0 bases at V and 4 bases at J, with 16 bases between the two ends. The CDR3 is made up of 16 amino acids. CDR3 loop: CASSLANRAPGYEQYF. The CDR3 coding sequence is TGTGCCAGCAGTTTAGCGAATCGGGCCCCGGGGTACGAGCAGTACTTC.

This clonotype was counted at least ten times. The rearrangement links TRBV28 to TRBJ2-7; D remains ambiguous. V was shortened by 3 bases and J by 5 bases, with 14 bases between the two germline ends. This CDR3 has 14 amino acids. CDR1 is MDHEN and CDR2 is SYDVKM in the germline V gene. Written as DNA, the CDR3 is TGTGCCAGCAGTTTCTGGCACCGCTCGAACGAGCAGTACTTC. Protein: CASSFWHRSNEQYF.

The chain links TRBV7-9 to TRBJ1-2; D ambiguous. V lost 5 bases and J lost 6, with 16 bases in between. The CDR3 has 14 residues. Germline assignment: CDR1 SEHNR and CDR2 FQNEAQ (reference sequence). The CDR3 protein is CASSGDGSSHGYTF. The CDR3 nucleotides read TGTGCCAGCAGCGGCGACGGGAGCTCCCATGGCTACACCTTC.

This clonotype has a handful of counts. This rearrangement joins TRBV5-6 to TRBJ1-3, with 8 bases that match TRBD1. The trim removed 4 bases at V and 4 bases at J, leaving 7 bases unmatched. The CDR3 is made up of 15 amino acids. The germline V gene encodes CDR1 SGHDT and CDR2 YYEEEE. For the CDR3, the DNA is TGTGCCAGCAGCAGGCAGGGGGCGCGAGGAAACACCATATATTTT. Encoded protein: CASSRQGARGNTIYF.